This TCR beta chain was captured in a study of OX40 agonist ivuxolimab in advanced cancers. In the study overall: Every patient in dose escalation had hepatocellular carcinoma, melanoma, renal cell or head and neck cancer.

The germline V and J ends were trimmed by 1 base and 0 bases, with 14 bases remaining between them. The germline gives CDR1 MGHRA, CDR2 YSYEKL. The CDR3 is 17 residues long. Assay: immunoSEQ multiplex PCR; the TCRdb copy retains only in-frame clones and omits some. The sample consists of 60,000 to 90,000 clones, approximately 86% of them appearing once. The sample here was CD4+ or CD8+ T cells sorted from blood, taken in a trial of the OX40 agonist ivuxolimab. The chain links TRBV4-1 to TRBJ2-3; D uncertain. The sequence derives from an adult with an advanced solid tumor such as melanoma, head and neck, liver or kidney cancer. In nucleotides, the CDR3 is TGCGCCAGCAGCCAAGGATACAAACGGGCTAGCACAGATACGCAGTATTTT. It is translated as CASSQGYKRASTDTQYF.